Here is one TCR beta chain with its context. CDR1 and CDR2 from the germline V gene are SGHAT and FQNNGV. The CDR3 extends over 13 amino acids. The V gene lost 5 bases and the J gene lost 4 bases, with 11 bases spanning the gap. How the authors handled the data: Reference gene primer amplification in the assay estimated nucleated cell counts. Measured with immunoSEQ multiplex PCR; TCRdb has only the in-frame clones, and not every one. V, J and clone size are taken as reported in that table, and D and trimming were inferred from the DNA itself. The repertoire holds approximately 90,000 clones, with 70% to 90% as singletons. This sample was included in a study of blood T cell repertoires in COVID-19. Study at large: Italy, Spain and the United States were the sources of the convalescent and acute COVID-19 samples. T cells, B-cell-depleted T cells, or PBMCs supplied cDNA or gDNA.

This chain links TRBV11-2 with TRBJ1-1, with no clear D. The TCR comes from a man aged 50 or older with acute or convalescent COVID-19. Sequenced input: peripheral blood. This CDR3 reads CASSPPRGTEAFF. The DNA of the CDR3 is TGTGCCAGCAGCCCGCCCCGGGGCACTGAAGCTTTCTTT.